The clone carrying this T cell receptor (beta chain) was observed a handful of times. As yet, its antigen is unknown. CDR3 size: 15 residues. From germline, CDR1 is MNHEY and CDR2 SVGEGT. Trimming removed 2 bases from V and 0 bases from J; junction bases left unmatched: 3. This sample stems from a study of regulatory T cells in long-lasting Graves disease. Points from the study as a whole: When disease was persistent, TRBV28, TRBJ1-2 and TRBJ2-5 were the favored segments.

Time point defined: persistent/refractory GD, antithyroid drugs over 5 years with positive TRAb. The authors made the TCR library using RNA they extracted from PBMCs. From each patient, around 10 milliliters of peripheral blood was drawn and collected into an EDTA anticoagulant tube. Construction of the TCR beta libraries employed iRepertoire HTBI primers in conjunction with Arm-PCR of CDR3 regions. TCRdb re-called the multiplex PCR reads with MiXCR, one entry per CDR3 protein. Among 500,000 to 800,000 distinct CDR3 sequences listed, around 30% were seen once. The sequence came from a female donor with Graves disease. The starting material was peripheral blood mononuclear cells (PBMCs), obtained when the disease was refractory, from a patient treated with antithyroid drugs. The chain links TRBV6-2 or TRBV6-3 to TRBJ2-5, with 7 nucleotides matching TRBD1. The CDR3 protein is CASSYPTGYQETQYF. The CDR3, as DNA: TGTGCCAGCAGTTACCCGACAGGGTACCAAGAGACCCAGTACTTC.